Reported below is one TCR beta chain. What it binds is unknown. Profiled with immunoSEQ multiplex PCR; TCRdb holds only in-frame clones, not every one. The table includes fewer than 200,000 clones, 88% detected once. This sample was taken from a study of T cell responses to AZD1222 COVID-19 vaccine. Notes on the study in general: Receipt of two AZD1222 doses was followed by a rise in Spike-specific TCR breadth and depth. Most donors were white British and more were female, and clonal diversity was possibly underestimated.

This TCR derives from an adult who received the AZD1222 COVID-19 vaccine. The sequences come from peripheral blood, collected 28 days after the second AZD1222 dose.

CDR3: CASSQDTAGGQPQHF. DNA for the CDR3: TGTGCCAGCAGCCAAGATACAGCGGGGGGTCAGCCCCAGCATTTT. The gene calls are TRBV3-1 (or the pseudogene TRBV3-2) and TRBJ1-5; TRBD1 is a possible D gene (5 bases). From germline, CDR1 is LGHDT and CDR2 YNNKEL (reference sequence). CDR3 length: 15 residues. The germline V and J ends were trimmed by 0 bases and 6 bases, with 12 bases remaining between them.